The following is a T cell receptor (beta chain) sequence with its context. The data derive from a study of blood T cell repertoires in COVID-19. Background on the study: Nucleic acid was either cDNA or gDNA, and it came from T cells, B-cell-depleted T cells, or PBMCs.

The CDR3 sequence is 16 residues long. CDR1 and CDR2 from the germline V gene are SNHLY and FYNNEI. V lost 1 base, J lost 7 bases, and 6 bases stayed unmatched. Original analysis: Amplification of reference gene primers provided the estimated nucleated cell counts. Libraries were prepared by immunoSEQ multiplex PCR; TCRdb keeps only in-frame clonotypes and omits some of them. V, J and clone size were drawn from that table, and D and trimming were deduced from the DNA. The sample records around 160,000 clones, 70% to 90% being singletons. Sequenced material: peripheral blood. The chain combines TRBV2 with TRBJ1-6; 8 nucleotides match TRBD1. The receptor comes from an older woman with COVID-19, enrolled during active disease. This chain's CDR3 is CASSEGGQARNSPLHF. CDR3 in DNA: TGTGCCAGCAGTGAAGGGGGACAGGCACGCAATTCACCCCTCCACTTT. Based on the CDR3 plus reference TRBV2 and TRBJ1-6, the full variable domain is EPEVTQTPSHQVTQMGQEVILRCVPISNHLYFYWYRQILGQKVEFLVSFYNNEISEKSEIFDDQFSVERPDGSNFTLKIRSTKLEDSAMYFCASSEGGQARNSPLHFGNGTRLTVT.